This record covers a single T cell receptor (beta chain). This entry belongs to a study of blood T cell repertoires in COVID-19. Across the study: PBMCs, B-cell-depleted T cells, or T cells provided the cDNA or gDNA that made up the material.

Produced via immunoSEQ multiplex PCR; TCRdb's table is partial and in-frame only. The sample has roughly 43,000 clones, approximately 86% seen once. Trimming took off 3 bases at V and 8 bases at J, with 10 bases between the two ends. The CDR3 has 12 residues. Germline loops: CDR1 MDHEN, CDR2 SYDVKM. Living in 24 US areas, the participants were between about 18 and 90 years of age. Participants' own reports of clinical history determined their cohort assignment. All recovered Cohort 3 donors got two negative PCRs, got clearance, or saw symptom resolution. The sample was PBMCs or T cells enriched from blood (not recorded which). The receptor was derived from a woman aged 45-65 years who had recovered from COVID-19. V usage is TRBV28 and J usage is TRBJ1-2; D is unclear. The CDR3 bases are TGTGCCAGCAGTTTCGAACAGTGGGGCTACACCTTC. Residues: CASSFEQWGYTF.